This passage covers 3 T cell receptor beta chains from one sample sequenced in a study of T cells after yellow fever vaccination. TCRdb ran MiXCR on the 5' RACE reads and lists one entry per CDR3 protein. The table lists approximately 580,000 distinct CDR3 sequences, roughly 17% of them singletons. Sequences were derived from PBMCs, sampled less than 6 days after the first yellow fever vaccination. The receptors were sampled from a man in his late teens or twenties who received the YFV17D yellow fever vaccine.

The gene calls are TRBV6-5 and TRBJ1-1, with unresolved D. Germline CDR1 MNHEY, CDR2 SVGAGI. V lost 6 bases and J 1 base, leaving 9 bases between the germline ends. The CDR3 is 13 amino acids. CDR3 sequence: CASRLQQNTEAFF. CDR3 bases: TGTGCCAGCAGATTACAGCAGAACACTGAAGCTTTCTTT.

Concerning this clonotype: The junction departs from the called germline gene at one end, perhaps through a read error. CDR3 DNA sequence: TGTGTCAGCCGACCCAGGGTTTACGAGCAGTACTTC. This encodes CVSRPRVYEQYF. The V gene is TRBV6-2 or TRBV6-3, the J gene TRBJ2-7, with D possibly being TRBD1 (5 bases). The CDR3 totals 12 residues. Per the germline V gene, CDR1 is MNHEY and CDR2 is SVGEGT.

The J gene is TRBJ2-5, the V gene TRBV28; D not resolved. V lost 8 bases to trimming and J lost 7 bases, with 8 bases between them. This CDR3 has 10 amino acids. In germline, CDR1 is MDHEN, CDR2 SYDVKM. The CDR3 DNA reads TGTGCCAGCTCGGGCCGGACCCAGTACTTC. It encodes CASSGRTQYF.